This T cell receptor (beta chain) was retrieved from a study of blood T cell repertoires in COVID-19. The CDR3 is 12 residues long. The V end lost 4 bases, the J end lost 13 bases, and 16 bases lay between the germline ends. Germline lookup yields CDR1 SGHAT and CDR2 FQNNGV. Assay: immunoSEQ multiplex PCR; the TCRdb copy retains only in-frame clones and omits some. The table has over 200,000 clones, 86% seen once. This TCR was recovered from a woman aged 25 to 39 who had been exposed to COVID-19. The specimen was PBMCs or T cells enriched from blood (not recorded which). The rearrangement links TRBV11-2 to TRBJ1-2; D not certain. The CDR3 nucleotides are TGTGCCAGCAGCTCCCCGAATAACCGAGTCACCTTC. Translated: CASSSPNNRVTF. Supplemented by reference TRBV11-2 and TRBJ1-2, the full variable domain reads EAGVAQSPRYKIIEKRQSVAFWCNPISGHATLYWYQQILGQGPKLLIQFQNNGVVDDSQLPKDRFSAERLKGVDSTLKIQPAKLEDSAVYLCASSSPNNRVTFGSGTRLTVV.